A selection of T cell receptor beta chains follows, all from one sample in a study of Ad26.COV2.S vaccination and SARS-CoV-2 variants. The method was immunoSEQ multiplex PCR; TCRdb's version includes in-frame clones alone and lacks a portion of them. The sample has 300,000 to 400,000 clones, roughly 84% seen once. The starting material was peripheral blood, obtained in a trial of Ad26.COV2.S vaccine versus placebo. These receptors all stem from a person between 18 and 59 years old who received the Ad26.COV2.S COVID-19 vaccine or a placebo. CDR3s include the opening cysteine and the closing phenylalanine or tryptophan. The D gene is left open where the match is weak. Only some rows state a clone size, as once, few, many or a class for expanded clones.

CDR3 DNA | CDR3 protein | J gene | V gene | D gene | clone size
TGTGCCAGCAGCGTAACAGGATACTACAATGAGCAGTTCTTC | CASSVTGYYNEQFF | TRBJ2-1 | TRBV9 | - | -
TGTGCCACCAGCAGAGGACCGAATCAGCCCCAGCATTTT | CATSRGPNQPQHF | TRBJ1-5 | TRBV15 | - | -
TGCAGCGTTACAGGGTACCAAGAGACCCAGTACTTC | CSVTGYQETQYF | TRBJ2-5 | TRBV29-1 | - | -
TGTGCCAGCACCCTCGGGGACAGGACCTACGAGCAGTACTTC | CASTLGDRTYEQYF | TRBJ2-7 | TRBV7-2 | TRBD1 | -
TGTGCCAGCAGCGTAGCAACAGAGAATTCACCCCTCCACTTT | CASSVATENSPLHF | TRBJ1-6 | TRBV9 | - | -
TGTGCCAGCTCAGCTAGCCTAGGCACAGATACGCAGTATTTT | CASSASLGTDTQYF | TRBJ2-3 | TRBV18 | - | few
TGTGCCAGCTCACCTTATCTTTCCGGGACTAGCGGGGCCGGGCCGCGGAATGAGCAGTTCTTC | CASSPYLSGTSGAGPRNEQFF | TRBJ2-1 | TRBV18 | TRBD2 | -
TGTGCCAGCAGTTACGACTTTAATCAGCCCCAGCATTTT | CASSYDFNQPQHF | TRBJ1-5 | TRBV6-2/TRBV6-3 | - | -
TGTGCCAGCAGTCCCCTCTTCGGGGAAAACGAGCAGTACTTC | CASSPLFGENEQYF | TRBJ2-7 | TRBV6-5 | - | -
TGTGCCAGCAGCCCCCGACTAGCGGGGGGGCCTGGCCATGAGCAGTTCTTC | CASSPRLAGGPGHEQFF | TRBJ2-1 | TRBV9 | TRBD2 | -
TGTGCCAGCAGCGTAGGGTACAGGCCGGGGGAGACCCAGTACTTC | CASSVGYRPGETQYF | TRBJ2-5 | TRBV9 | - | -
TGTGCCAGCAGGTTAGGCGGAGGGACCGGGGAGCTGTTTTTT | CASRLGGGTGELFF | TRBJ2-2 | TRBV7-9 | - | -
TGTGCCAGCAGTACCGAGGGCTCCTATAATTCACCCCTCCACTTT | CASSTEGSYNSPLHF | TRBJ1-6 | TRBV6-5 | - | -
TGTGCCAGCAGCTTATCCGTAACCGGGGAGCTGTTTTTT | CASSLSVTGELFF | TRBJ2-2 | TRBV7-6 | - | -
TGTGCCAGCAGTTACAGGGGACCCAAATACGAGCAGTACTTC | CASSYRGPKYEQYF | TRBJ2-7 | TRBV6-5 | - | -
TGTGCCAGCAGCCCCAACCAAGAGACCCAGTACTTC | CASSPNQETQYF | TRBJ2-5 | TRBV7-8 | - | -
TGTGCCAGCAGCTTAGAGCTCGGAAACCACCCGGGGGGCTACACCTTC | CASSLELGNHPGGYTF | TRBJ1-2 | TRBV7-9 | - | -
TGTGCCAGCAGCCCCTTGGGACAGCGGAACACTGAAGCTTTCTTT | CASSPLGQRNTEAFF | TRBJ1-1 | TRBV7-3 | TRBD1 | -
TGCGCCAGCAGGGGGCAACAGGGAGGTGAAAAACTGTTTTTT | CASRGQQGGEKLFF | TRBJ1-4 | TRBV5-1 | - | -
TGTGCCAGCAGCCTAAGGGGCCCCAGGGGCGGGGAAAAACTGTTTTTT | CASSLRGPRGGEKLFF | TRBJ1-4 | TRBV3-1/TRBV3-2 | - | -
TGTGCCAGCAGCTTAGGCAGGGACGCCTACGAGCAGTACTTC | CASSLGRDAYEQYF | TRBJ2-7 | TRBV7-2 | - | once
TGTGCCAGCAGTTTCCCTTCGTCAGGCTACACCTTC | CASSFPSSGYTF | TRBJ1-2 | TRBV6-7 | - | -
TGCGCCAGCAGCTCGCTTCTTAATGAAAAACTGTTTTTT | CASSSLLNEKLFF | TRBJ1-4 | TRBV5-1 | - | once
TGTGCCAGTAGTATAGGGGCGACAGACGCCGATCAGCCCCAGCATTTT | CASSIGATDADQPQHF | TRBJ1-5 | TRBV19 | - | -
TGTGCCAGTATGACAGCTCCTTCTGGAAACACCATATATTTT | CASMTAPSGNTIYF | TRBJ1-3 | TRBV19 | - | -
TGTGCCAGCAGCTTGAGATGGACGGATGAAAAACTGTTTTTT | CASSLRWTDEKLFF | TRBJ1-4 | TRBV7-2 | - | -
TGTGCCAGCAGCTTGAGCAGCCTCACTGGAAACACCATATATTTT | CASSLSSLTGNTIYF | TRBJ1-3 | TRBV7-2 | - | -
TGTGCCAGCAGCCAAGAGGGGCGACAGGGTAGTGCTTTCTTT | CASSQEGRQGSAFF | TRBJ1-1 | TRBV3-1/TRBV3-2 | TRBD1 | once
TGTGCCAGCAGCTTTTATCAAGAGACCCAGTACTTC | CASSFYQETQYF | TRBJ2-5 | TRBV7-2 | - | -
TGTGCCAGCAGCTCTTGGACAGGGGGGAACACTGAAGCTTTCTTT | CASSSWTGGNTEAFF | TRBJ1-1 | TRBV11-2 | TRBD1 | -
TGCGCCAGCAGCTCCCTAGCGGGGGGATCCAAAAACATTCAGTACTTC | CASSSLAGGSKNIQYF | TRBJ2-4 | TRBV5-1 | TRBD2 | -
TGTGCCAGCAGTTACCAAGGGGGCAGGGGCCCTGAAGCTTTCTTT | CASSYQGGRGPEAFF | TRBJ1-1 | TRBV6-5 | TRBD1 | -
TGTGCCAGCAGCTCCCTCTCAGATACGCAGTATTTT | CASSSLSDTQYF | TRBJ2-3 | TRBV7-9 | - | few
TGTGCCAGCAGCGCCGACAGGTGGAACACTGAAGCTTTCTTT | CASSADRWNTEAFF | TRBJ1-1 | TRBV7-2 | - | few
TGTGCCAGCAGCATAGGGTTCGCCGGCGGCGGCACTACAGATACGCAGTATTTT | CASSIGFAGGGTTDTQYF | TRBJ2-3 | TRBV7-9 | - | -
TGTGCCAGCAGCCCAACCCCGAGAGAGACCCAGTACTTC | CASSPTPRETQYF | TRBJ2-5 | TRBV3-1/TRBV3-2 | - | -
TGTGCCAGCAGCGTATTTGGGGGGGACTACAATGAGCAGTTCTTC | CASSVFGGDYNEQFF | TRBJ2-1 | TRBV9 | TRBD2 | -
TGCGCCAGCAGCCAAGATGCCAGGGGAACCTACGAGCAGTACTTC | CASSQDARGTYEQYF | TRBJ2-7 | TRBV4-1 | - | few
TGCAGCGTAGGACGTGACGGAACCACAGATACGCAGTATTTT | CSVGRDGTTDTQYF | TRBJ2-3 | TRBV29-1 | - | -
TGCGCCAGCAGCCAAGATGGGGGGCTCTGGCAGTTCTTC | CASSQDGGLWQFF | TRBJ2-1 | TRBV4-1 | - | once
TGTGCCAGCAGTTTAACCCCGACAGGCCACAACGAAAAACTGTTTTTT | CASSLTPTGHNEKLFF | TRBJ1-4 | TRBV27 | - | -
TGTGCCATCAGTGAGTCAGGGCAACCCTACGAGCAGTACTTC | CAISESGQPYEQYF | TRBJ2-7 | TRBV10-3 | - | -
TGTGCCAGCAGTGGGCAATATGGCTACACCTTC | CASSGQYGYTF | TRBJ1-2 | TRBV28 | - | -
TGTGCCAGCTCACCCCTGTCACAGGGGGCCTACGAGCAGTACTTC | CASSPLSQGAYEQYF | TRBJ2-7 | TRBV18 | TRBD1 | -
TGTGCCATCAGTGGAAATAGCGGGGGGGCCAAGGATACGCAGTATTTT | CAISGNSGGAKDTQYF | TRBJ2-3 | TRBV10-3 | TRBD2 | -
TGTGCCAGTAGTATTTTGCGGCAGGGCAAAGCTGGGGCCAACGTCCTGACTTTC | CASSILRQGKAGANVLTF | TRBJ2-6 | TRBV19 | - | -
TGCGCCAGCAGCCCCGGACAAAGTAATGAAAAACTGTTTTTT | CASSPGQSNEKLFF | TRBJ1-4 | TRBV5-1 | - | -
TGTGCCAGCAGTTACTATGGGGGAGTACAGGTGTTGCCCCTCCACTTT | CASSYYGGVQVLPLHF | TRBJ1-6 | TRBV6-5 | - | -
TGTGCCAGCATTTCAGGGGAGAACACTGAAGCTTTCTTT | CASISGENTEAFF | TRBJ1-1 | TRBV6-5 | - | -
TGCAGCGTTGGGGGGGGTTGGCAGTACACAGATACGCAGTATTTT | CSVGGGWQYTDTQYF | TRBJ2-3 | TRBV29-1 | TRBD2 | -
TGTGCCAGCAGTGAGGGGAACTGGAGGCAGGTTGGAGAGACCCAGTACTTC | CASSEGNWRQVGETQYF | TRBJ2-5 | TRBV25-1 | - | -